This entry features one T cell receptor beta chain sequence. The germline gives CDR1 SGHAT, CDR2 FQDESV (reference sequence). V was shortened by 4 bases and J by 3 bases, with 19 bases between the two germline ends. CDR3 length equals 16 residues. As processed by the authors: Nucleated cell counts were estimated from reference gene primer amplification. Assay used: immunoSEQ multiplex PCR; TCRdb lists only in-frame clones, some missing. V, J and clone size are taken as reported in that table, and D and trimming were inferred from the DNA itself. The repertoire consists of 45,000 or so clones, with 80% to 90% occurring once and the leading ten covering under 45%. The source of the sample is a study of blood T cell repertoires in COVID-19. Study at large: Researchers got acute and convalescent COVID-19 samples from the United States, Italy and Spain.

The material sequenced was peripheral blood. The source is a human donor in a cohort sampled during active COVID-19. This chain uses TRBV11-1 with TRBJ2-7; a weak D match, TRBD2 (6 bases). CDR3 amino acids: CASSSLGAADYYEQYF. The CDR3 coding sequence is TGTGCCAGCAGCTCTTTAGGGGCAGCGGACTACTACGAGCAGTACTTC.